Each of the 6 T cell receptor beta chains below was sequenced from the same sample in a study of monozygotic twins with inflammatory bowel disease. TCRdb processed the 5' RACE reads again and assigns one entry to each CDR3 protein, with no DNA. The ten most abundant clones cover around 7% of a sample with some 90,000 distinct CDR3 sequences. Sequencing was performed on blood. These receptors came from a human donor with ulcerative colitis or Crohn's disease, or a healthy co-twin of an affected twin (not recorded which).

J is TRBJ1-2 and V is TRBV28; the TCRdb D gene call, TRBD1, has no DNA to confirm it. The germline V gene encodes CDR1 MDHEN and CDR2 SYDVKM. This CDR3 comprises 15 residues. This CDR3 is CASRRGRGTNYGYTF.

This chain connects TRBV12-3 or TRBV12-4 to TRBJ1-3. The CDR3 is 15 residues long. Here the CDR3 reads CASSLSGTAPNTIYF.

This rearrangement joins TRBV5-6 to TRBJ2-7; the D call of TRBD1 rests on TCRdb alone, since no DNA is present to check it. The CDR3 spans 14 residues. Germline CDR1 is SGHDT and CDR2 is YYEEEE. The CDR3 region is CASSRGSDTYEQYF.

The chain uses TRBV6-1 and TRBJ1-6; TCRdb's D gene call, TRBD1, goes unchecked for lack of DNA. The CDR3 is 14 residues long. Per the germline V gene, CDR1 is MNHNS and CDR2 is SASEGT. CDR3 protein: CASRPDRARTPLHF.

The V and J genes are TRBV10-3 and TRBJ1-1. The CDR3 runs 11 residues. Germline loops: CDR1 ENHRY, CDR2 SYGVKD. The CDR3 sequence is CAISGGFEAFF.

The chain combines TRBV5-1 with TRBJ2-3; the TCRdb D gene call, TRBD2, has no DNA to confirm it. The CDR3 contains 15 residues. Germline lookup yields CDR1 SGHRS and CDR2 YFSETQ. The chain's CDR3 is CASSLSRGDSDTQYF.